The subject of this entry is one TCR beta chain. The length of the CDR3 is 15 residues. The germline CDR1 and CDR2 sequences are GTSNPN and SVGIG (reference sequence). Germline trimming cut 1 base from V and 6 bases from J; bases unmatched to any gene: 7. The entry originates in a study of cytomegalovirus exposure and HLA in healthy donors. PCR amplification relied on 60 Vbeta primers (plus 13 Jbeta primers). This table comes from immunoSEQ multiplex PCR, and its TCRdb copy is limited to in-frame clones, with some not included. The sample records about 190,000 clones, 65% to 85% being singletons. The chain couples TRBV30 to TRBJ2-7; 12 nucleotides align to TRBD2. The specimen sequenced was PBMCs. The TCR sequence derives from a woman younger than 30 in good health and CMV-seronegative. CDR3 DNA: TGTGCCTGGAGTGCCAAACTAGCGGGAGGTCGCGAGCAGTACTTC. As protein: CAWSAKLAGGREQYF.